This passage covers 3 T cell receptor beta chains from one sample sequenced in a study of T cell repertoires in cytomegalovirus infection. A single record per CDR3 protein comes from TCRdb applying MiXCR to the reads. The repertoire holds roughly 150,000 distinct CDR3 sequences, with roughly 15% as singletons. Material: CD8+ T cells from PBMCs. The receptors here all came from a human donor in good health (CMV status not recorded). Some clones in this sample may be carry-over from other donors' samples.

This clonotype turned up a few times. Here the CDR3 DNA reads TGTGCCAGCAGTTACTCCCTAGCGGGGGGCTTACCCTCCTACAATGAGCAGTTCTTC. It yields the protein CASSYSLAGGLPSYNEQFF. The chain carries TRBV6-2 or TRBV6-3 and TRBJ2-1; 11 positions agree with TRBD2. Germline V gene lookup returns CDR1 MNHEY and CDR2 SVGEGT. V was clipped by 0 bases and J by 0 bases; unmatched bases: 7. This CDR3 has 19 amino acids.

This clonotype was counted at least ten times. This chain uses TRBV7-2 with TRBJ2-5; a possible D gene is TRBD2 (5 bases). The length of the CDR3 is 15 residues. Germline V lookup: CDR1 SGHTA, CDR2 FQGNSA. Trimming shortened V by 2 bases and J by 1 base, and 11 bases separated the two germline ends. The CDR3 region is CASSLNLAPQETQYF. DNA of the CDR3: TGTGCCAGCAGCTTAAACCTAGCTCCCCAAGAGACCCAGTACTTC.

The CDR3 nucleotides read TGTGCCAGCAGCAAGGACGACAGGACTTCACCCCTCCACTTT. Translating it yields CASSKDDRTSPLHF. The chain has TRBV6-2 or TRBV6-3 and TRBJ1-6, with a tentative D call TRBD1 (6 bases). Germline CDR1 reads MNHEY; CDR2 reads SVGEGT. CDR3 length: 14 residues. Trimming left V 6 bases short and J 9 bases short, with 15 bases between.